This TCR beta chain was found in a study of cytomegalovirus exposure and HLA in healthy donors (dated by TCRdb to 2016 to 2017). Notes on the research overall: According to an earlier analysis of a few hundred of the donors, 150 million to 200 million T cells yielded 100 million or so unique TCR beta sequences and 250 to 350 Gb of sequence data. An early release covering roughly 640 HLA-typed donors comprised about 290 gigabases of sequencing data and approximately 85 million unique TCR sequences. The genetic ancestry cluster associated with self-reported Caucasian donors included around four fifths of the roughly 400 genotyped donors. The study aimed to test whether signatures of past pathogen exposure could be identified by cataloging public T cell receptors. The T cell repertoires of 666 subjects were profiled by immunosequencing and related to cytomegalovirus serostatus. Along with the approximately 650-subject first cohort, a separate validation cohort of approximately 110 different subjects was used. The study combined high-throughput TCR immunosequencing, statistical association of individual TCRs with disease status, and machine learning to predict cytomegalovirus infection status. In a later analysis, previously published TCR beta repertoires from several hundred donors were re-analyzed and high-resolution HLA genotyping was added so that TCR occurrence patterns could be studied. The later analysis used no new phenotypic data to find candidate immune exposures, relying instead on TCR beta sequences and their occurrence across donors. An earlier analysis of more than 450 of the donors used high-throughput TCR beta sequencing to judge whether each TCR beta V gene segment behaved as functional or pseudogenic. Donor age, sex, ethnicity and CMV serostatus were compiled together with the repertoire data. Genome-wide SNP genotypes for about three fifths of the roughly 670 donors were used in a later genetic analysis, which treated that subset as a discovery cohort. All discovery cohort repertoires had been generated on a single sequencing platform. Class I and class II HLA loci were covered by the typing at four-digit resolution. Typing coverage differed by locus: A, B, C, DRB1 and DQB1 were typed in roughly 620-640 donors, DQA1 in 522, DPA1 in around 600, and DPB1 in around 440. A few DR-DQ haplotypes were treated as single units for association and clustering because of strong linkage in the cohort. On average, 235,054 unique TCR beta nucleotide sequences were sequenced per donor among a few hundred genotyped donors of the cohort, with roughly 18% of those sequences being non-productive.

From the germline V gene (reference sequence), CDR1 is SEHNR and CDR2 is FQNEAQ. Germline trimming amounts to 5 bases on V and 2 bases on J, with 3 as the count of junction bases outside the gene matches. The CDR3 goes from the cysteine to the phenylalanine over 15 residues. Kept here is only the CDR3 DNA, which spans 45 bases and is read in frame from base 1. In total, roughly 670 healthy bone marrow donors made up the cohort. All cohort members were sampled while nominally healthy, although unrecorded immune exposures were likely present. The donor tested CMV seropositive and was one of the 289 seropositive cohort members. Each donor provided a peripheral blood sample, and peripheral blood mononuclear cells were used for TCR beta sequencing. Genomic DNA was extracted from the blood cell samples with the Qiagen DNeasy Blood Extraction Kit. To prepare the library, the immunoSEQ multiplex PCR assay was applied. A mixture of 60 forward primers for TCR Vbeta segments and 13 reverse primers for TCR Jbeta segments was used in the multiplex PCR. Amplification of the CDR3 region of rearranged TCR beta genes was performed with a multiplex PCR assay on genomic DNA. On the Illumina HiSeq System, the amplified TCR beta libraries were sequenced as 87-base-pair reads. In the authors' own workflow: A later analysis tallied approximately 87 million unique TCR beta chains across the 666 repertoires, and around 9.9 million of those chains were shared by two or more donors. To remove PCR and sequencing errors, raw reads were error-corrected and collapsed into unique sequences using a nearest-neighbor algorithm that merged closely related sequences. V, D and J gene segments were assigned by aligning CDR3 sequences to IMGT reference sequences. For a sequence to be retained, a match of at least six nucleotides to both a V gene segment and a J gene segment was required. Rearrangements were classified as productive when the CDR3 lacked stop codons and remained in frame with V and J, and all other rearrangements were classified as non-productive. CDR3 was defined according to IMGT convention as the region running from the second conserved V-encoded cysteine to the conserved J-encoded phenylalanine. In an earlier analysis of just under 600 of the donors, sequences lacking an unambiguous match to a single V gene segment were excluded. In an earlier analysis of several hundred of the donors, a V segment was called functional when productive rearrangements were above 56.7%, and segregating when the standard deviation between donors exceeded 5%. A statistical classification framework was built for diagnosing cytomegalovirus status from the catalog of TCR beta chain sequences. V and J gene assignment, in a later analysis, came from comparing TCR nucleotide sequences with IMGT/GENE-DB human TR gene sequences. Using the TCRdist pipeline, a later analysis assigned CDR3 sequences along with most-parsimonious VDJ recombination scenarios. In a later analysis, every TCR beta chain was defined by the combination of its CDR3 amino acid sequence and its V-gene family, and reads without a unique V-gene family were dropped. In a later analysis, 450 to 600 highly shared, low-generation-probability nucleotide sequences were removed to address suspected cross-contamination and a sequencing artifact. In a later analysis, a clonal expansion index was calculated for each public chain from normalized within-repertoire ranks of inferred template counts. A later analysis computed generation probabilities with a VDJ recombination model fitted to out-of-frame rearrangements, and checked the results against IGoR. Hypergeometric tests were used in a later analysis to score TCR-TCR, TCR-HLA and TCR-CMV co-occurrence, with a repertoire-size bias correction applied to the TCR pairs. In a later analysis, false discovery rates were estimated by permuting HLA or CMV assignments 20 times. In a later analysis, co-occurring TCRs were grouped using DBSCAN, with TCRdist sequence similarity added in when clustering inside HLA-allele-positive subsets. For co-occurrence clustering, repertoires with fewer than 30,000 or more than 120,000 public chains were excluded, along with five repertoires with anomalous nucleotide sharing. Imported from immuneACCESS, the table was reduced by TCRdb to in-frame sequences with V and J called. These copies leave out some clones; in studies compared against another copy, an unresolved V gene accounts for under half, and the cause of the remainder is not known. D and trimming were read from the DNA, whereas the V and J calls and clone size are those reported in that table. This sample lists some 200,000 clones; approximately 84% were detected once. The ten largest clones capture about 2.6% of the sample.

This clone has only one observation. The target of this receptor is not known. One base away there is no much larger clone; base qualities are not given. The paper as a whole reports these results and caveats: Only TCR beta chains were sequenced in this cohort, and the absence of alpha or paired-chain data limited detectable features. Because some donors lacked HLA typing at each locus, the association tests relied only on the typed subset. A group of highly shared sequence variants was considered likely to be a technical artifact of the sequencing pipeline. In vitro tests confirmed that a few of the cytomegalovirus-associated TCR beta chains recognize cytomegalovirus antigens. The study gave a list of 150 to 200 TCR beta chains associated with cytomegalovirus. In a later genetic analysis, fewer N-insertions in productive TCRs were reported among donors in an Asian-associated ancestry cluster than the 666-donor mean. A further reported finding was that TCR beta sequences accurately predicted the HLA-A and HLA-B alleles for most subjects in the first cohort. In a later analysis, HLA-associated TCR beta chains showed more clonal expansion and lower generation probabilities than non-associated chains that were equally common. According to the authors, the approach could potentially be generalized to other disease states and immunological phenotypes. Assigning TCR associations to individual alleles was difficult when HLA alleles, especially DR and DQ, strongly co-occurred. Across donors, most TCR sequences were observed very rarely, whereas some public TCRs were present in many individuals. In a later analysis, 16,951 TCR beta sequences were associated with specific HLA alleles at a false discovery rate of 0.05. The presence/absence analyses assumed that sequencing depth was roughly uniform across donors, and that assumption may not be true. In a later analysis, the rate of TCR association differed among HLA loci, with DRB1 alleles having the most associated TCRs and HLA-C alleles having the fewest. Broadly in line with IMGT annotations, most TCR beta V segments showed up in productive rearrangements about 87% or about 30% of the time in an earlier analysis of around 550 of the donors. Because counts were too low, approximately 18 rarely observed V segments, including chromosome 9 orphons, were excluded from the earlier analysis of roughly 580 of the donors. In a later analysis, several top co-occurrence clusters were reported to appear linked to parvovirus B19, influenza, CMV and Epstein-Barr virus. Linkage disequilibrium might explain the correlated functional status among segregating V segments, but an unknown experimental factor could not be excluded. Some IMGT-functional V segments, including TRBV6-2 and TRBV6-3, could not be told apart with the 87-base-pair reads, so those segments were excluded. A later analysis found that most CMV-associated TCR beta chains appeared HLA-restricted, with HLA associations seemingly driven largely by CMV exposure. The classifier was reported to diagnose cytomegalovirus status with high specificity and sensitivity in both the original cohort and the validation cohort. The only immune exposure information available for the cohort was CMV serostatus. In a later genetic analysis, a missense DCLRE1C variant was associated with V-gene and J-gene trimming of TCR beta chains, and the association was replicated in an independent cohort.

The sequence joins TRBV7-9 to TRBJ2-3; TRBD2 aligns with 11 central bases. This receptor was taken from a woman in her 50s in good health and CMV-seropositive. Input material: PBMCs. The sequence in DNA is TGTGCCAGCAGCCGTAGCGGGGGGGTCACAGATACGCAGTATTTT. The resulting protein is CASSRSGGVTDTQYF.